A selection of T cell receptor beta chains follows, all from one sample in a study of blood T cell repertoires in COVID-19. Some clones are missing from TCRdb's copy, which holds only in-frame ones; the method was immunoSEQ multiplex PCR. This sample has around 260,000 clones, with around 81% found just once. Material for sequencing was peripheral blood. These receptors all stem from a person between 70 and 80 years old with COVID-19, enrolled during active disease. CDR3s include the opening cysteine and the closing phenylalanine or tryptophan. Each record gives: D gene, V gene, J gene, CDR3 DNA, CDR3 protein. The D gene is left open where the match is weak.

NA	TRBV5-4	TRBJ2-5	TGTGCCAGCAGCTTGGCGTTAGGGGGTGAGACCCAGTACTTC	CASSLALGGETQYF
TRBD2	TRBV7-3	TRBJ2-1	TGTGCCAGCAGCTCTCAGGTCTTAGCGGGAACTATCAATGAGCAGTTCTTC	CASSSQVLAGTINEQFF
NA	TRBV6-5	TRBJ1-2	TGTGCCAGCAGGTCCGACACATCCTATGGCTACACCTTC	CASRSDTSYGYTF
TRBD1	TRBV7-2	TRBJ2-5	TGTGCCAGCAGCCCCCAGGGGGCGTTAAGGACCCAGTACTTC	CASSPQGALRTQYF
NA	TRBV19	TRBJ1-1	TGTGCCAGCACGCGACAGTTCCTCACTGAAGCTTTCTTT	CASTRQFLTEAFF
NA	TRBV11-2	TRBJ1-5	TGTGCCACCCAGCTTATATGGGGCCCCTGTCCAAATCAGCCCCAGCATTTT	CATQLIWGPCPNQPQHF
NA	TRBV6-2/TRBV6-3	TRBJ1-5	TGTGCCAGCAGTCCCTATCAGCCCCAGCATTTT	CASSPYQPQHF
TRBD2	TRBV14	TRBJ2-3	TGTGCCAGCAGCCCGGGGGGAAGCACAGATACGCAGTATTTT	CASSPGGSTDTQYF
TRBD2	TRBV5-4	TRBJ2-7	TGTGCCAGCAGCCGGGCGGCTAGCGGGGAGTACGAGCAGTACTTC	CASSRAASGEYEQYF
NA	TRBV7-3	TRBJ1-1	TGTGCCAGCAGCTTAAGGTTTAACAGCGAAGCTTTCTTT	CASSLRFNSEAFF